This T cell receptor (beta chain) was found in a study of Graves' ophthalmopathy and Graves' hyperthyroidism. Study observations and caveats: Thyroid clonotypes that were expanded above 0.001 frequency mostly also appeared in blood. The model reached 70.59% sensitivity and around 72% specificity for predicting ophthalmopathy progression.

RNA transcripts yielded amplified TCR beta CDR3 regions. First-round RT-PCR with HTBI primers preceded a second-round multiplex PCR. TCRdb analysed the multiplex PCR reads with MiXCR anew, one entry per CDR3 protein. The sample yields roughly 1.1 million distinct CDR3 sequences, about two fifths seen once. For this clonotype: Its target is not known.

Diagnosis was based on clinical symptoms, serum thyroxine, TRAb, thyroid ultrasound and orbital computed tomography. Germline values: CDR1 SEHNR, CDR2 FQNEAQ (reference sequence). CDR3 length: 16 amino acids. Losses at the gene ends were 5 bases for V and 4 bases for J; bases not matched to a gene: 9. This clonotype was sampled from an adult man with Graves' hyperthyroidism. Sequencing input: peripheral blood or thyroid tissue (not recorded which). The chain combines TRBV7-9 with TRBJ1-2, with 11 bases that match TRBD1. The CDR3 spells CASSPTGTGGIYGYTF. As DNA, the CDR3 is TGTGCCAGCAGCCCGACAGGGACAGGGGGGATCTATGGCTACACCTTC.